The 17 T cell receptor beta chains in this list originate from one sample, sequenced in a study of T cells in Graves' hyperthyroidism and ophthalmopathy. RNA transcripts yielded amplified TCR beta CDR3 regions. Using the HTBI primer set, a first-round RT-PCR was run on the TCR CDR3. TCRdb processed the multiplex PCR reads anew with MiXCR; each CDR3 protein has one entry. The table records 300,000 to 350,000 distinct CDR3 sequences, 15% to 20% of them present only once. Sample: blood. The receptor set was obtained from a woman in her 50s with Graves' hyperthyroidism.

In its sample, this clonotype was seen many times. This chain connects TRBV5-5 to TRBJ1-1, with D possibly TRBD1 on 5 matching bases. Germline V gene data show CDR1 as SGHKS and CDR2 as YYEKEE (reference sequence). The CDR3 spans 14 residues. V gave up 3 bases and J gave up 0 bases, with 9 bases separating them. CDR3 DNA: TGTGCCAGCAGCTGGACACTGGTGAACACTGAAGCTTTCTTT. As protein: CASSWTLVNTEAFF.

With regard to this clonotype: A read error may explain this, as a much larger clone is one base away. This chain connects TRBV30 to TRBJ2-1, with TRBD2 matching 10 bases. Looked up from germline, CDR1 is GTSNPN and CDR2 is SVGIG (reference sequence). The CDR3 runs 14 residues. The V segment lost 2 bases and the J segment 9 bases; nucleotides outside the gene matches: 7. CDR3 DNA: TGTGCCTGGAGTCCTAGCGGGAGATATGGTGAGCAGTTCTTC. Residues: CAWSPSGRYGEQFF.

J is TRBJ2-1 and V is TRBV5-1; D may be TRBD1 or TRBD2 (5 bases each). The ends were cut back, 2 bases at V and 8 bases at J, with 17 bases in the middle. CDR1 and CDR2 (germline): SGHRS, YFSETQ. The CDR3 has 15 amino acids. The DNA for the CDR3 is TGCGCCAGCAGCTTTGGGGGAGAGGTGGCGGATGAGCAGTTCTTC. This encodes CASSFGGEVADEQFF.

The rearrangement joins TRBV6-2 or TRBV6-3 to TRBJ2-3; 11 bases match TRBD2. This CDR3 comprises 16 residues. CDR1 and CDR2 from the germline V gene are MNHEY and SVGEGT. The V and J ends lost 5 bases and 1 base, in that order; junction bases with no gene match: 5. CDR3 amino acids: CASSQPTSGGTDTQYF. CDR3 in DNA: TGTGCCAGCAGTCAGCCGACTAGCGGGGGCACAGATACGCAGTATTTT.

Note on this clonotype: A much larger clone lies one base from this, so it may be a read error. V is TRBV20-1 and J is TRBJ2-1; TRBD2 is a possible D gene (5 bases). The V gene's germline CDR1 is DFQATT and CDR2 SNEGSKA (reference sequence). This CDR3 has 16 residues. The CDR3: CSTRGPGISSYNEQFF. CDR3 nucleotides: TGCAGTACTAGAGGGCCGGGAATAAGCTCCTACAATGAGCAGTTCTTC.

A few counts support this clonotype. This sequence joins TRBV6-1 and TRBJ2-5; D perhaps matches TRBD2 (5 bases). Germline CDR1 and CDR2: MNHNS and SASEGT. The CDR3 extends over 12 amino acids. V gave up 7 bases and J gave up 5 bases, with 11 bases separating them. The CDR3 loop is CASTSSGETQYF. CDR3 bases: TGTGCCAGCACCTCTTCGGGGGAGACCCAGTACTTC.

In this sample, this clonotype turned up a few times. The chain links TRBV27 to TRBJ2-2; 9 positions match TRBD1. CDR3 size: 15 residues. CDR1 and CDR2 from the germline V gene are MNHEY and SMNVEV (reference sequence). V lost 5 bases to trimming and J lost 2 bases; unmatched junction nucleotides: 3. This CDR3 reads CASSTTGGNTGELFF. In nucleotides, the CDR3 is TGTGCCAGCAGTACGACAGGGGGAAACACCGGGGAGCTGTTTTTT.

This clonotype was recorded a few times. The V gene is TRBV6-1, the J gene TRBJ2-7; D gene uncertain. CDR3 length: 12 residues. Germline CDR1 is MNHNS and CDR2 is SASEGT. V was clipped by 1 base and J by 3 bases, with 4 bases between them. Here the CDR3 reads CASSEGVYEQYV. In DNA form, the CDR3 reads TGTGCCAGCAGTGAAGGGGTCTACGAGCAGTACGTC.

The rearrangement uses TRBV3-1 and TRBJ1-6, with D possibly matching TRBD1 (5 bases). CDR1 is LGHDT and CDR2 is YNNKEL in the germline V gene (reference sequence). The CDR3 is 16 residues long. V lost 4 bases and J 7 bases, leaving 17 bases between the germline ends. The CDR3 nucleotides read TGTGCCAGCAGCCCCCAGCCGACAGCCGGGAATTCACCCCTCCACTTT. Protein: CASSPQPTAGNSPLHF.

The table lists this clonotype with many counts. V usage is TRBV13 and J usage is TRBJ2-3; the match to TRBD1 covers 8 bases. Germline loops: CDR1 PRHDT, CDR2 FYEKMQ (reference sequence). The CDR3 is made up of 13 amino acids. Trimming cost V 8 bases and J 4 bases; bases outside gene matches: 5. As DNA, the CDR3 is TGTGCCAGCGACAGGGGAAGTTCAGATACGCAGTATTTT. Translating it yields CASDRGSSDTQYF.

This clonotype was counted ten times or more. In nucleotides, the CDR3 is TGTGCCAGCAGCCCCGCCGGGACAGGTGGTGAAAAACTGTTTTTT. Translated: CASSPAGTGGEKLFF. The chain joins TRBV7-9 to TRBJ1-4; 8 bases align to TRBD1. Germline-derived CDR1 and CDR2 are SEHNR and FQNEAQ (reference sequence). J lost 7 bases, V lost 5 bases, and 9 bases had no gene match. The CDR3 spans 15 residues.

This clonotype turned up a few times. The chain is built from TRBV10-1 and TRBJ2-2; perhaps TRBD1 as D (6 bases). CDR3 length equals 13 residues. Trimming pared 4 bases from V and 5 bases from J, leaving 8 bases between. Germline assignment: CDR1 WNHNN and CDR2 SYGVQD (reference sequence). CDR3 bases: TGCGCCAGCAGTGGGACAGCGACCGGGGAGCTGTTTTTT. Protein: CASSGTATGELFF.

This clonotype was observed a few times. The chain joins TRBV5-5 to TRBJ1-1, with D perhaps matching TRBD1 (6 bases). Deletions cut 2 bases from V and 6 bases from J, with 14 bases between. The CDR3 contains 14 residues. Germline values: CDR1 SGHKS, CDR2 YYEKEE (reference sequence). For the CDR3, the DNA is TGTGCCAGCAGCTTTCCCCTCCGGGGGCCTGAAGCTTTCTTT. Protein sequence: CASSFPLRGPEAFF.

This clonotype was found many times. The chain has TRBV28 and TRBJ2-7; no firm D call. Trimming stripped 5 bases from V and 3 bases from J, with 11 bases between. Germline values: CDR1 MDHEN, CDR2 SYDVKM. The CDR3 is made up of 13 amino acids. The CDR3 coding sequence is TGTGCCAGCAGTCCAGCTTTGGACTACGAGCAGTACTTC. Its translation is CASSPALDYEQYF.

This clonotype was detected ten times or more. The chain recombines TRBV11-2 with TRBJ2-3; possibly TRBD2 for D (5 bases). This CDR3 contains 16 residues. Germline-derived CDR1 and CDR2 are SGHAT and FQNNGV. Trimming took off 5 bases at V and 4 bases at J, with 19 bases between the two ends. In DNA form, the CDR3 reads TGTGCCAGCAGCAGCACCCGGGAACGACACGCAGATACGCAGTATTTT. Translation gives CASSSTRERHADTQYF.

CDR3: CASSQVGGNYGYTF. CDR3 in DNA: TGCGCCAGCAGCCAAGTGGGGGGAAACTATGGCTACACCTTC. This sequence joins TRBV4-1 and TRBJ1-2; a possible D gene is TRBD1 (5 bases). CDR3 size: 14 residues. The ends were cut back, 1 base at V and 2 bases at J, with 8 bases in the middle. Germline V gene sequence: CDR1 MGHRA, CDR2 YSYEKL.

The table lists this clonotype with many counts. The chain carries TRBV5-1 and TRBJ2-3; no clear D. The germline gives CDR1 SGHRS, CDR2 YFSETQ. V was clipped by 0 bases and J by 2 bases, with 19 bases between them. There are 18 residues in the CDR3. The CDR3 DNA reads as TGCGCCAGCAGCTTGGTCCCCATCCGCCGACACCACACAGATACGCAGTATTTT. It is translated as CASSLVPIRRHHTDTQYF.